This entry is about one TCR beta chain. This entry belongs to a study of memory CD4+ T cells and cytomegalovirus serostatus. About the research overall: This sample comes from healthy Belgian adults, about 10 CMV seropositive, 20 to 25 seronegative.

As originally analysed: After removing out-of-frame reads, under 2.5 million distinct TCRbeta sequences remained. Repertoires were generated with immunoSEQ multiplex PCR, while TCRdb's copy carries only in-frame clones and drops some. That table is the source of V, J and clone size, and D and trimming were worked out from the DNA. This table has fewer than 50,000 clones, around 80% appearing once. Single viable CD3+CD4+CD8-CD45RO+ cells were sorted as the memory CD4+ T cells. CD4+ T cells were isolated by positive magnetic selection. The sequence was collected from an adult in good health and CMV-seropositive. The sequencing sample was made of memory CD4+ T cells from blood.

The CDR3 protein is CASSFGRGSAFNYGYTF. The CDR3, as DNA: TGTGCCAGCAGCTTCGGCAGGGGGTCGGCATTTAACTATGGCTACACCTTC. The rearrangement links TRBV7-2 to TRBJ1-2; 7 bases match TRBD1. The ends lost 3 bases at V and 1 base at J; junction bases unmatched: 11. This CDR3 spans 17 amino acids. The germline gives CDR1 SGHTA, CDR2 FQGNSA.